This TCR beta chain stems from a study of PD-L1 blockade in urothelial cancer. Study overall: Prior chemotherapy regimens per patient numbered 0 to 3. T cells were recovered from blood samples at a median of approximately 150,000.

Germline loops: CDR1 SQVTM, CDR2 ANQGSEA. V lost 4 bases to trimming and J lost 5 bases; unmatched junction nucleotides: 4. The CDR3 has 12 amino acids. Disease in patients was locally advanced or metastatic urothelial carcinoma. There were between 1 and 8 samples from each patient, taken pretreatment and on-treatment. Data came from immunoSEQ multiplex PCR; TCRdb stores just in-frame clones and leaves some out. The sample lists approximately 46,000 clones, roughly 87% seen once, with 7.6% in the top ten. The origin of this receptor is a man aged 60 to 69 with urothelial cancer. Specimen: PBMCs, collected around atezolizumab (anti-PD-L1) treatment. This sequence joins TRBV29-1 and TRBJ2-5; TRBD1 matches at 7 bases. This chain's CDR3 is CSVGQGRETQYF. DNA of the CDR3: TGCAGCGTTGGACAGGGTCGCGAGACCCAGTACTTC.